This T cell receptor (beta chain) emerged from a study of blood T cell repertoires in COVID-19. The protocol was immunoSEQ multiplex PCR, while the TCRdb copy is restricted to in-frame clones and leaves out a portion. The table shows 120,000 to 150,000 clones, with just under 90% occurring only once. Germline CDR1 is SEHNR and CDR2 is FQNEAQ (reference sequence). V was shortened by 4 bases and J by 0 bases, with 10 bases between the two germline ends. The CDR3 loop spans 15 amino acids. Sequenced input: peripheral blood. J is TRBJ2-1 and V is TRBV7-9; a weak D match, TRBD1 (5 bases). The sequence derives from a woman in her forties with acute or convalescent COVID-19. CDR3 in DNA: TGTGCCAGCAGCTCCCGACAGTACTCCTACAATGAGCAGTTCTTC. It yields the protein CASSSRQYSYNEQFF.